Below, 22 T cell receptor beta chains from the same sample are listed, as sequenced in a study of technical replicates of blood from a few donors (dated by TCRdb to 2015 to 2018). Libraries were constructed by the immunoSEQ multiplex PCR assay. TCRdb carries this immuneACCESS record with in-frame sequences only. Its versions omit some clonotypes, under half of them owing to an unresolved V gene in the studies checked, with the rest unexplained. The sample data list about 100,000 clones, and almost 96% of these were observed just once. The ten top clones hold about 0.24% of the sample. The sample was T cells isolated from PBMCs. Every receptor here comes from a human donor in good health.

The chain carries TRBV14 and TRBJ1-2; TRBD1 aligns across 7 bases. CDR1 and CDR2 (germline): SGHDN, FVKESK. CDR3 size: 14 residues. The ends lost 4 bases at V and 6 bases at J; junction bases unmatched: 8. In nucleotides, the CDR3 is TGTGCCAGCAGCCTCGACAGGGAACCCAATGGCTACACCTTC. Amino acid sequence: CASSLDREPNGYTF.

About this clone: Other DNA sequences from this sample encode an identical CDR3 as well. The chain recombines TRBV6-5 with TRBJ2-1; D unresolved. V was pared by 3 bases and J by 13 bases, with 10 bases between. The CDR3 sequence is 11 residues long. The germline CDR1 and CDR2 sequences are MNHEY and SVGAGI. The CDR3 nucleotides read TGTGCCAGCAGTTATGGGCCAGAACAGTTCTTC. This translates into CASSYGPEQFF.

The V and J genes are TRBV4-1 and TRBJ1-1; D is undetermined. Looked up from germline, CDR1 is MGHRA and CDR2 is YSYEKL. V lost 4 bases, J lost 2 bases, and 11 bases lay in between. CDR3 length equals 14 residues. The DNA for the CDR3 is TGCGCCAGCAGCCTTGGACTGCCTAACACTGAAGCTTTCTTT. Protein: CASSLGLPNTEAFF.

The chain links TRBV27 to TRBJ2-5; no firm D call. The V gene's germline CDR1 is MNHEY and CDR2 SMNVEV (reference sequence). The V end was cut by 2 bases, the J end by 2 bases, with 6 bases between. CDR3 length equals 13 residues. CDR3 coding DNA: TGTGCCAGCAGTTTAGTTACTCAAGAGACCCAGTACTTC. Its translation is CASSLVTQETQYF.

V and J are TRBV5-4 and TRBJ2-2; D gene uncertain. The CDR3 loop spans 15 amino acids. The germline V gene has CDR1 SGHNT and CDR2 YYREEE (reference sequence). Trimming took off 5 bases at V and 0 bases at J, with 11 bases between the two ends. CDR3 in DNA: TGTGCCAGCAGTCTTTCTATGGCGAACACCGGGGAGCTGTTTTTT. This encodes CASSLSMANTGELFF.

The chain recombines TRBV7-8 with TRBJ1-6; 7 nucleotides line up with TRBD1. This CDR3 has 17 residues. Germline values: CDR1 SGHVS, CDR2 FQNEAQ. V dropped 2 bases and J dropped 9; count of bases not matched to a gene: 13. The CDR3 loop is CASSLSGTAFHGSPLHF. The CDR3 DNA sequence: TGTGCCAGCAGCTTAAGTGGGACAGCCTTCCACGGTTCACCCCTCCACTTT.

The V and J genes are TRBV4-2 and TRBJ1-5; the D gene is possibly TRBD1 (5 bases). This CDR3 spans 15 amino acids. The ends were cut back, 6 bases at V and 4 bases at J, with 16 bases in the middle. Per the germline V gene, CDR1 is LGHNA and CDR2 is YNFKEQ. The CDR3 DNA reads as TGTGCCAGCAGAGCAAGCCGACAGAGTAATCAGCCCCAGCATTTT. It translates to CASRASRQSNQPQHF.

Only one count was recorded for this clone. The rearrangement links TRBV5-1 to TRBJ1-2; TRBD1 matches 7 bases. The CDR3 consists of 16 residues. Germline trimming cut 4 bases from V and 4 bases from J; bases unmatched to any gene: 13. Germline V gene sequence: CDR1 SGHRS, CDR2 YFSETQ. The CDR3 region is CASSAGTAAPSYGYTF. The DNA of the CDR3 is TGCGCCAGCAGCGCCGGGACAGCCGCACCGAGCTATGGCTACACCTTC.

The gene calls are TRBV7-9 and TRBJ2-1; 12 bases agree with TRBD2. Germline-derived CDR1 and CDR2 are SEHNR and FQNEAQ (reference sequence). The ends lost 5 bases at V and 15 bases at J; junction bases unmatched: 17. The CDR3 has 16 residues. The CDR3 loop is CASSPQGTSGRPKRFF. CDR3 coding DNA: TGTGCCAGCAGCCCTCAGGGTACTAGCGGGAGGCCCAAACGGTTCTTC.

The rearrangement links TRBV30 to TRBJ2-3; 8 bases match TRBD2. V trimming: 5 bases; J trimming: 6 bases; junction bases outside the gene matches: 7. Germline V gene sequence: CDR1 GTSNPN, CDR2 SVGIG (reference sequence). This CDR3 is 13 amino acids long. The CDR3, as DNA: TGTGCCTGGTGGCGCGGGGGGTGGGATACGCAGTATTTT. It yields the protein CAWWRGGWDTQYF.

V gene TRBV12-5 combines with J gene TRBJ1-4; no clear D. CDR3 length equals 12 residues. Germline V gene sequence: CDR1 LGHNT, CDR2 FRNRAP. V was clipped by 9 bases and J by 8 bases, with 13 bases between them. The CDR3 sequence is CASSDTQEKLFF. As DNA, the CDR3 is TGTGCTAGCTCAGACACGCAAGAAAAACTGTTTTTT. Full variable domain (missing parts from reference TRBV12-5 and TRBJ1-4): DARVTQTPRHKVTEMGQEVTMRCQPILGHNTVFWYRQTMMQGLELLAYFRNRAPLDDSGMPKDRFSAEMPDATLATLKIQPSEPRDSAVYFCASSDTQEKLFFGSGTQLSVL.

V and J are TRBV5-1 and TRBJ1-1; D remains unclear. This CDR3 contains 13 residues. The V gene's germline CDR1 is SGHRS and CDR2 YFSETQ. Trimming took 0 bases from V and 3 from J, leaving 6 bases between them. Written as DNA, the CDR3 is TGCGCCAGCAGCTTGGTGGGAGACACTGAAGCTTTCTTT. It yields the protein CASSLVGDTEAFF.

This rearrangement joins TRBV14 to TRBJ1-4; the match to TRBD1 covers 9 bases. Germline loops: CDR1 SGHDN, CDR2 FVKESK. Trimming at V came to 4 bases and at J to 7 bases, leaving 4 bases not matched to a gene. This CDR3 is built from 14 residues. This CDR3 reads CASSRDRVSEKLFF. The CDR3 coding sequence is TGTGCCAGCAGCCGGGACAGGGTCTCTGAAAAACTGTTTTTT.

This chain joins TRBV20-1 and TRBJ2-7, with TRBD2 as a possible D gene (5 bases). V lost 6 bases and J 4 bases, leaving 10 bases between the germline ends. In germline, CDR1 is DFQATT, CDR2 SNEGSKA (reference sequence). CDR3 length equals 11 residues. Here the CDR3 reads CSAPLGYEQYF. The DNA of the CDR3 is TGCAGTGCCCCACTAGGGTACGAGCAGTACTTC.

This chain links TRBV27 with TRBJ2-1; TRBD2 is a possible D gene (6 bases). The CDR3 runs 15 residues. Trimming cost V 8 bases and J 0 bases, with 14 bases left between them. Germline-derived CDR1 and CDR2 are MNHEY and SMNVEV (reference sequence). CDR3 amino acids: CASGFSGSSYNEQFF. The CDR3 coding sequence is TGTGCCAGCGGATTTAGCGGTAGCTCCTACAATGAGCAGTTCTTC.

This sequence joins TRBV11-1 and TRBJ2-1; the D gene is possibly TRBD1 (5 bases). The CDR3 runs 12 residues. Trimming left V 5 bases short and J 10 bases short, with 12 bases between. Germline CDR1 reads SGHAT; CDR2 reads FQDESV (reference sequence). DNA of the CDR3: TGTGCCAGCAGCCTAATGAGGACAGAGCAGTTCTTC. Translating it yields CASSLMRTEQFF.

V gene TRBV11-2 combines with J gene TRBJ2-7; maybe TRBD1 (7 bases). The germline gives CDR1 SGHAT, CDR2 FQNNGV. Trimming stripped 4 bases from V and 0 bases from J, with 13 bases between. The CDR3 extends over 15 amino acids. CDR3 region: CASSSLRDSSYEQYF. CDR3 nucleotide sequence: TGTGCCAGCAGCTCTCTGCGGGACAGCTCCTACGAGCAGTACTTC. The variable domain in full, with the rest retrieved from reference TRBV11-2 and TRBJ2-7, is EAGVAQSPRYKIIEKRQSVAFWCNPISGHATLYWYQQILGQGPKLLIQFQNNGVVDDSQLPKDRFSAERLKGVDSTLKIQPAKLEDSAVYLCASSSLRDSSYEQYFGPGTRLTVT.

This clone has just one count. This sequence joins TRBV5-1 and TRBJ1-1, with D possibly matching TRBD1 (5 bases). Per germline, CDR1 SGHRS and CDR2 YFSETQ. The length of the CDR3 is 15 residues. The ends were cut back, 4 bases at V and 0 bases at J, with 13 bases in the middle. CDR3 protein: CASSPIQVMNTEAFF. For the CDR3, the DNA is TGCGCCAGCAGCCCAATACAGGTTATGAACACTGAAGCTTTCTTT.

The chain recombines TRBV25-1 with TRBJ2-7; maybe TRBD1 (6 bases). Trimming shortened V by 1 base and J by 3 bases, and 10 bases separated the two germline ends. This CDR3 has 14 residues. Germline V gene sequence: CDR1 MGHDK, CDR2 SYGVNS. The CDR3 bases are TGTGCCAGCAGTGAATCGGAGACAGGCTACGAGCAGTACTTC. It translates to CASSESETGYEQYF.

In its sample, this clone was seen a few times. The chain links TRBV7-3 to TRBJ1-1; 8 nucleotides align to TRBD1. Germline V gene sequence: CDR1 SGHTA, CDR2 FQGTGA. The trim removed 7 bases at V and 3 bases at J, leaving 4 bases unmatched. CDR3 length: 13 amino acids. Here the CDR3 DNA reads TGTGCCAGCAAGCAGGGGGCGGACACTGAAGCTTTCTTT. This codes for CASKQGADTEAFF.

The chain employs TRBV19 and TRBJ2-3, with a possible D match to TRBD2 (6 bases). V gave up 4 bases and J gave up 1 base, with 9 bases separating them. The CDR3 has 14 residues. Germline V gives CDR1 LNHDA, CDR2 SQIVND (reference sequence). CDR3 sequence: CASSRGDGTDTQYF. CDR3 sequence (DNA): TGTGCCAGTAGTAGGGGGGATGGCACAGATACGCAGTATTTT.

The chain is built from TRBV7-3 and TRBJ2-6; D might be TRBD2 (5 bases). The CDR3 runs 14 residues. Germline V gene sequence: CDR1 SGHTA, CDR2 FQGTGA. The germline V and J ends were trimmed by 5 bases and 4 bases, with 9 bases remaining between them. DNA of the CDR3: TGTGCCAGCAGCACCGGGGTCGGGGCCAACGTCCTGACTTTC. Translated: CASSTGVGANVLTF.